This entry features one T cell receptor beta chain sequence. Antigen specificity is unknown. This sample was included in a study of T cell responses to AZD1222 COVID-19 vaccine. Study-wide findings and caveats: Spike-specific TCRs gained breadth and depth after people received two AZD1222 doses. Baseline serostatus was positive in only a handful of AZD1222 recipients. Vaccine-associated CD4 TCRs spanned spike, dominant at 160-218 and 743-854.

Measured with immunoSEQ multiplex PCR; TCRdb has only the in-frame clones, and not every one. The table lists approximately 26,000 clones, about 89% of them singletons. Germline loops: CDR1 MNHEY, CDR2 SMNVEV (reference sequence). V lost 5 bases and J lost 0, with 14 bases in between. The CDR3 length is 15 residues. The sample was peripheral blood, taken on day 0 of AZD1222 vaccination. J is TRBJ2-7 and V is TRBV27; D might be TRBD1 (6 bases). This TCR came from an adult in good health. The DNA for the CDR3 is TGTGCCAGCAGTAGGGGGTCGGACAGCTCCTACGAGCAGTACTTC. Its protein product is CASSRGSDSSYEQYF.